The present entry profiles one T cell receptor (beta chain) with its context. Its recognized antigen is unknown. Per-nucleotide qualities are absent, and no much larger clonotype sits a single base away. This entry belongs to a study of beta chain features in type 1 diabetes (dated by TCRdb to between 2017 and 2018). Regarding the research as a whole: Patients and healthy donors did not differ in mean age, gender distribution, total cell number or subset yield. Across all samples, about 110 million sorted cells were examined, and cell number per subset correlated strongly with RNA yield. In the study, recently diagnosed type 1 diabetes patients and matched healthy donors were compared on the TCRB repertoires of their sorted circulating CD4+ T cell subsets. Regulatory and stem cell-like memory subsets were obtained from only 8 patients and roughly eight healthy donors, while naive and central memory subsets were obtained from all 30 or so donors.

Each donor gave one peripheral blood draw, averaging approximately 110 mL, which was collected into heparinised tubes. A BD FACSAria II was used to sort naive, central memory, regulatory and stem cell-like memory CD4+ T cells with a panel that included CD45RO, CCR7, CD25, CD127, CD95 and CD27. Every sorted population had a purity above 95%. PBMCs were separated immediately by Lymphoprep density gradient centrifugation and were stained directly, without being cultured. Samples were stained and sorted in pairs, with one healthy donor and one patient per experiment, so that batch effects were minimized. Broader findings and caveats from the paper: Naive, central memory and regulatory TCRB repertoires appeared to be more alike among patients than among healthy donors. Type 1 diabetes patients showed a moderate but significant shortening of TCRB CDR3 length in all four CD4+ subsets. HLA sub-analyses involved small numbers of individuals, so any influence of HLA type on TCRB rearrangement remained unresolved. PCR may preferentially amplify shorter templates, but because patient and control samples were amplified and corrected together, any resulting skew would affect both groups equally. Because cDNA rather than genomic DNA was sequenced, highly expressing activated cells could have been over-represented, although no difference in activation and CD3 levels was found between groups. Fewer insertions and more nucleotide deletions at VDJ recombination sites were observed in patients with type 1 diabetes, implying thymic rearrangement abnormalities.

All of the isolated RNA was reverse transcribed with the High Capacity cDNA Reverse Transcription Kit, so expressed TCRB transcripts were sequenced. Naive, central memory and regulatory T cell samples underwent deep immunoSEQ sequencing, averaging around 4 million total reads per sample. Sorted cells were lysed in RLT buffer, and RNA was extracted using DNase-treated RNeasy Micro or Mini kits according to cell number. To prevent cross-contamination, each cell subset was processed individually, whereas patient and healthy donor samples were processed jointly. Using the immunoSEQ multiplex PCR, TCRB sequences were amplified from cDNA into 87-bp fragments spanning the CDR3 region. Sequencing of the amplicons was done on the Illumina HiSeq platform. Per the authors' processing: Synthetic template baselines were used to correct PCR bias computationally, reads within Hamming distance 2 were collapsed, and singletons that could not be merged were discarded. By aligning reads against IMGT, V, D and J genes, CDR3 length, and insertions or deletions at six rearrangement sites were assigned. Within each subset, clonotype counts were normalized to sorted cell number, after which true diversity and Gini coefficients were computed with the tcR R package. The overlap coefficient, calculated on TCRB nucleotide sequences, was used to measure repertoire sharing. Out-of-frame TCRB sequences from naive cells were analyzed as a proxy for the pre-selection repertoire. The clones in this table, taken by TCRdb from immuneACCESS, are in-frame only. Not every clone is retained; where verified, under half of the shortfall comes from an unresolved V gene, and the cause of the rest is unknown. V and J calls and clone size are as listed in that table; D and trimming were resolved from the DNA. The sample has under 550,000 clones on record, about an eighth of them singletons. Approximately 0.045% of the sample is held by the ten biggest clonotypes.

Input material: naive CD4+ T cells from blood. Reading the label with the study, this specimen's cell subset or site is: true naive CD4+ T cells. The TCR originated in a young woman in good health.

The CDR3 reads CASSNQTVTDTQYF. The sequenced DNA: TGTGCCAGCAGCAACCAGACAGTTACAGATACGCAGTATTTT. The rearranged segments are TRBV21-1 and TRBJ2-3; TRBD1 is taken as the D call from the table, unchecked against the DNA. TRBV21-1 is noted as a pseudogene. Inclusive of the bounding cysteine and phenylalanine, the CDR3 is 14 residues long. The entry retains the CDR3 DNA only, 42 bases that are in frame from base 1.